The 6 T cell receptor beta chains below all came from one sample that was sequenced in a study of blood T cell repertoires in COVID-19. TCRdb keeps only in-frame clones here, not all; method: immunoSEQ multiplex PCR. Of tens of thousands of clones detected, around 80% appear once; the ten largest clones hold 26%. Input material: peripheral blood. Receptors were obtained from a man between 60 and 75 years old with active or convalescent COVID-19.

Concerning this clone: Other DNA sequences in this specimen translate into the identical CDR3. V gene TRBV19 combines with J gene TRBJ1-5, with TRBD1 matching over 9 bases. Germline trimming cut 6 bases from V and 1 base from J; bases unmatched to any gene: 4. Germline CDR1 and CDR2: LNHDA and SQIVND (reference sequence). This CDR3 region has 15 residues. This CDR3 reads CASRTGGSSNQPQHF. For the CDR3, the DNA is TGTGCCAGTAGGACAGGGGGTTCCAGCAATCAGCCCCAGCATTTT.

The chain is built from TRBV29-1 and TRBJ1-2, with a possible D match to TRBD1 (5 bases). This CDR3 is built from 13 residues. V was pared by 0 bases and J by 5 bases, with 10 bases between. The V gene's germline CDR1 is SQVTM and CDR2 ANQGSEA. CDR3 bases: TGCAGCGTTGAAGATCGGGGGAGGTATGGCTACACCTTC. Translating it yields CSVEDRGRYGYTF.

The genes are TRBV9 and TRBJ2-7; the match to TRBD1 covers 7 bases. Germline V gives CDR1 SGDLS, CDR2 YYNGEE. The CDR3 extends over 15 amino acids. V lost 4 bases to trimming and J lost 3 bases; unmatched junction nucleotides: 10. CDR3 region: CASSSQGEGLYEQYF. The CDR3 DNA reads TGTGCCAGCAGCTCCCAGGGGGAAGGGCTCTACGAGCAGTACTTC.

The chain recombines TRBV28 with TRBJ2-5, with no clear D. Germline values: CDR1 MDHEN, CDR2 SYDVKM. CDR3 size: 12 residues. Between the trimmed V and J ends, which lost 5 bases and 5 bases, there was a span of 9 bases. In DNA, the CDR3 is TGTGCCAGCAGTACAAATCCGGAGACCCAGTACTTC. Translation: CASSTNPETQYF.

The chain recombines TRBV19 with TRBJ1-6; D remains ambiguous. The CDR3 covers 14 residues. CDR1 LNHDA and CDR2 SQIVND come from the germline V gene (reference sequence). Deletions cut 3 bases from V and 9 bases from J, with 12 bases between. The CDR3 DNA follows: TGTGCCAGTAGTATCGGTGTGAATGGTTCACCCCTCCACTTT. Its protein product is CASSIGVNGSPLHF. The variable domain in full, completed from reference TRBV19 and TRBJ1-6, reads DGGITQSPKYLFRKEGQNVTLSCEQNLNHDAMYWYRQDPGQGLRLIYYSQIVNDFQKGDIAEGYSVSREKKESFPLTVTSAQKNPTAFYLCASSIGVNGSPLHFGNGTRLTVT.

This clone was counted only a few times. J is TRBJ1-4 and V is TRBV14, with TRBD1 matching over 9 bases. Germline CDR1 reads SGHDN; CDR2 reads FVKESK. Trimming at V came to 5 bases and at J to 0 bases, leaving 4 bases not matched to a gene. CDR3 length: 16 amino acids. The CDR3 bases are TGTGCCAGCAGCACAGGGGGCCCAGCAACTAATGAAAAACTGTTTTTT. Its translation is CASSTGGPATNEKLFF.